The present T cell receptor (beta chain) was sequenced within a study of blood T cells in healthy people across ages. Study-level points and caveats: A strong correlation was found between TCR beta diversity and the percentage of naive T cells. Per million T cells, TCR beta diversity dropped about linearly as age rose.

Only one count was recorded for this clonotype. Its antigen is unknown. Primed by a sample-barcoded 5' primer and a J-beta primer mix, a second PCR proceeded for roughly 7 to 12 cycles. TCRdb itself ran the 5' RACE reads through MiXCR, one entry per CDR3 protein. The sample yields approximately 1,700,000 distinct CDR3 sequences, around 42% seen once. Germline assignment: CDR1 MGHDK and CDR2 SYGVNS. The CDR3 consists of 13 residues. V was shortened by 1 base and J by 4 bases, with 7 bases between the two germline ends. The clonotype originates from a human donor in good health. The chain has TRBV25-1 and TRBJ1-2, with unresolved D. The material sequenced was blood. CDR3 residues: CASSELGSYGYTF. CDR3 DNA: TGTGCCAGCAGTGAATTAGGAAGCTATGGCTACACCTTC.